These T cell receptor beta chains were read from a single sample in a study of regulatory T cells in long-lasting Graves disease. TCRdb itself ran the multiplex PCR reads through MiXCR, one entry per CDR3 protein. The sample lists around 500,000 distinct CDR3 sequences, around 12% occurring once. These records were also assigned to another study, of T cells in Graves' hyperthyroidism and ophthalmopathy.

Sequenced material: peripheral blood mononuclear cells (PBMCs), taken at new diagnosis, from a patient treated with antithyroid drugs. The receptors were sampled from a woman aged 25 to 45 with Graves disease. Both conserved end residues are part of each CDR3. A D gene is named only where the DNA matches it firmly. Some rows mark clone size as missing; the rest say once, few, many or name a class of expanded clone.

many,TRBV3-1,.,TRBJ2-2,TGTGCCAGCAGGCAGGCCGGGGAGCTGTTTTTT,CASRQAGELFF
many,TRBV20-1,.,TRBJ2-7,TGCAGTGCCCTTGGGCACCTCGGTCGCAACGAGCAGTACTTC,CSALGHLGRNEQYF
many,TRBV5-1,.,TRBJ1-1,TGCGCCAGCAGCTTGTACGGGGACACTGAAGCTTTCTTT,CASSLYGDTEAFF
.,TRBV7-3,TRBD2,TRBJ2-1,TGTGCCAGCAGCTTAGGTGCTAGCGGGAATGAGCAGTTCTTC,CASSLGASGNEQFF
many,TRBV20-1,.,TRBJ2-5,TGCAGTGCTTTCCGGCCCGGGGGAGAGACCCAGTACTTC,CSAFRPGGETQYF
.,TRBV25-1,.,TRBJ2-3,TGTGCCAGCAGTGAACTGGAGGGCCGGGGGACGCAGTATTTT,CASSELEGRGTQYF
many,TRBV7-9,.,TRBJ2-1,TGTGCCAGCGGTTACGAGCGCAATGAGCAGTTCTTC,CASGYERNEQFF
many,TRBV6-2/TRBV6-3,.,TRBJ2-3,TGTGCCAGCAGTGCCCCCGGGCCGGTGGGAGATACGCAGTATTTT,CASSAPGPVGDTQYF
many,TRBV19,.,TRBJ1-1,TGTGCCAGTACGAGGGGGTCTGTACTGAACACTGAAGCTTTCTTT,CASTRGSVLNTEAFF
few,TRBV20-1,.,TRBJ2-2,TGCAGTGCCGCTAGCAGAATACGGTCACTAGGTACCGGGGAGCTGTTTTTT,CSAASRIRSLGTGELFF
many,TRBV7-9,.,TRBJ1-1,TGTGCCAGCAGCTTTAGGGGGAAACAAAACACTGAAGCTTTCTTT,CASSFRGKQNTEAFF
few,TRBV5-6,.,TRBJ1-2,TGTGCCAGCAGCTTGGTAGCCAGGGTAGTTAACTATGGCTACACCTTC,CASSLVARVVNYGYTF
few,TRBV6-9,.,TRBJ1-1,TGTGCCAGCAGTGTATTCGTGACCCTGAAAGCTTTCTTT,CASSVFVTLKAFF
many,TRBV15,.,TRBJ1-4,TGTGCCACCAGCAGAGGAGGGATGCAGAATGAAAAACTGTTTTTT,CATSRGGMQNEKLFF
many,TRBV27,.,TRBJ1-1,TGTGCCAGCAGTTTATTTCCGGAGAGTAACACTGAAGCTTTCTTT,CASSLFPESNTEAFF
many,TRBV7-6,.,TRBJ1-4,TGTGCCAGCACCCTCAGGGCGGGAGATGAAAAACTGTTTTTT,CASTLRAGDEKLFF